This passage covers 16 T cell receptor beta chains from one sample sequenced in a study of T cell repertoires in cytomegalovirus infection. No antigen has been identified for these receptors. TCRdb recomputed calls from the reads with MiXCR, one row per CDR3 protein. The sample shows approximately 730,000 distinct CDR3 sequences, roughly 30% of them seen only once. This specimen was cultured PBMCs, taken from culture after CMV antigen stimulation. The receptors were gathered from a human donor in good health (CMV status not recorded). Some clones in this sample may be carry-over from other donors' samples.

This sequence joins TRBV5-4 and TRBJ1-4; no firm D call. The CDR3 has 17 residues. Germline values: CDR1 SGHNT, CDR2 YYREEE (reference sequence). Trimming removed 0 bases from V and 6 bases from J, with 18 bases in between. Written as DNA, the CDR3 is TGTGCCAGCAGCTTGGGAGGCGGGCAGGCACGATATGAAAAACTGTTTTTT. Its protein product is CASSLGGGQARYEKLFF.

The gene calls are TRBV19 and TRBJ2-7; 12 bases match TRBD1. V was pared by 6 bases and J by 5 bases, with 8 bases of the junction left unmatched. The CDR3 runs 15 residues. From germline, CDR1 is LNHDA and CDR2 SQIVND (reference sequence). This chain's CDR3 is CASRPGTGGPNEQYF. The CDR3 DNA sequence: TGTGCCAGTAGACCCGGGACAGGGGGCCCGAACGAGCAGTACTTC.

At least ten counts were recorded for this clonotype. V usage is TRBV12-3 or TRBV12-4 and J usage is TRBJ1-5; D not resolved. Trimming pared 5 bases from V and 5 bases from J, leaving 10 bases between. This CDR3 has 13 residues. CDR3 amino acids: CASSGLPDQPQHF. In nucleotides, the CDR3 is TGTGCCAGCAGTGGACTCCCCGATCAGCCCCAGCATTTT.

This clonotype was picked up a small number of times. This rearrangement joins TRBV6-2 or TRBV6-3 to TRBJ2-7; TRBD1 agrees at 9 bases. V gave up 6 bases and J gave up 5 bases; unmatched junction bases: 5. This CDR3 region has 13 residues. Looked up from germline, CDR1 is MNHEY and CDR2 is SVGEGT. The CDR3 loop reads CASRGTGRNEQYF. The CDR3 DNA sequence: TGTGCCAGCAGGGGGACAGGGCGGAACGAGCAGTACTTC.

This clonotype was observed at least ten times. This chain joins TRBV7-8 and TRBJ2-1, with TRBD1 as a possible D gene (5 bases). V was cut by 1 base and J by 9 bases, with 16 bases left in between. CDR3 length: 15 residues. The V gene's germline CDR1 is SGHVS and CDR2 FQNEAQ. CDR3 sequence (DNA): TGTGCCAGCAGCTTAGATCGGTTGGCAGGGATTGAGCAGTTCTTC. Its protein product is CASSLDRLAGIEQFF.

The sample holds many counts of this clonotype. J is TRBJ2-3 and V is TRBV7-2; TRBD2 aligns across 14 bases. Germline CDR1 and CDR2: SGHTA and FQGNSA. This CDR3 is built from 19 residues. V trimming: 1 base; J trimming: 4 bases; junction bases outside the gene matches: 10. The CDR3 spells CASSLVMGLAGAGADTQYF. In nucleotides, the CDR3 is TGTGCCAGCAGCTTAGTAATGGGACTAGCGGGAGCAGGGGCAGATACGCAGTATTTT.

The rearrangement uses TRBV7-2 and TRBJ2-3, with TRBD2 matching 15 bases. Trimming at V came to 4 bases and at J to 5 bases, leaving 10 bases not matched to a gene. CDR1 SGHTA and CDR2 FQGNSA come from the germline V gene. The CDR3 runs to 18 residues. CDR3 residues: CASSSGRTSGRAGDTQYF. The CDR3, as DNA: TGTGCCAGCAGCTCGGGCCGGACTAGCGGGAGGGCCGGAGATACGCAGTATTTT.

The rearrangement uses TRBV20-1 and TRBJ2-6, with 7 bases that match TRBD2. The CDR3 sequence is 15 residues long. V lost 0 bases, J lost 3 bases, and 2 bases stayed unmatched. Germline CDR1 and CDR2: DFQATT and SNEGSKA (reference sequence). The CDR3 is CSARDGGVGANVLTF. CDR3 coding DNA: TGCAGTGCTAGAGATGGGGGGGTTGGGGCCAACGTCCTGACTTTC.

The chain combines TRBV2 with TRBJ2-7; D unresolved. The CDR3 covers 14 residues. In germline, CDR1 is SNHLY, CDR2 FYNNEI. The V end was cut by 4 bases, the J end by 3 bases, with 13 bases between. CDR3 sequence: CASSVARPNYEQYF. The DNA of the CDR3 is TGTGCCAGCAGTGTGGCCAGGCCTAACTACGAGCAGTACTTC.

This rearrangement joins TRBV7-6 to TRBJ2-5, with TRBD2 matching over 7 bases. Germline values: CDR1 SGHVS, CDR2 FNYEAQ. V dropped 4 bases and J dropped 1; count of bases not matched to a gene: 6. This CDR3 spans 15 amino acids. CDR3 amino acids: CASSWEGWGQETQYF. The CDR3 region has the DNA TGTGCCAGCAGCTGGGAGGGATGGGGCCAAGAGACCCAGTACTTC.

The rearrangement uses TRBV5-6 and TRBJ2-5; D remains ambiguous. V was shortened by 1 base and J by 0 bases, with 10 bases between the two germline ends. The CDR3 consists of 15 residues. Germline V gene sequence: CDR1 SGHDT, CDR2 YYEEEE. The CDR3 is CASSLQVADQETQYF. The CDR3 DNA is TGTGCCAGCAGCTTGCAGGTGGCGGACCAAGAGACCCAGTACTTC.

Only one count was recorded for this clonotype. The CDR3 bases are TGCAGTGCTAGAGATAGTTCCGGGGCCCAGTACTTC. Translated, it gives CSARDSSGAQYF. The V call is TRBV20-1, the J call TRBJ2-5; weak D call: TRBD2 (5 bases). The CDR3 contains 12 residues. Germline CDR1 DFQATT, CDR2 SNEGSKA (reference sequence). The ends were cut back, 0 bases at V and 9 bases at J, with 11 bases in the middle.

A few counts support this clonotype. J is TRBJ1-2 and V is TRBV19, with D unresolved. Germline-derived CDR1 and CDR2 are LNHDA and SQIVND (reference sequence). The CDR3 loop spans 15 amino acids. The V gene lost 6 bases and the J gene lost 3 bases, with 17 bases spanning the gap. The CDR3 spells CASRTGRTPDYGYTF. CDR3 DNA: TGTGCCAGTAGAACCGGACGGACTCCAGACTATGGCTACACCTTC.

The chain is built from TRBV6-5 and TRBJ1-5; the match to TRBD1 covers 7 bases. Trimming took 5 bases from V and 9 from J; bases not matched to a gene: 7. The CDR3 runs 13 residues. The germline gives CDR1 MNHEY, CDR2 SVGAGI. In DNA form, the CDR3 reads TGTGCCAGCAGTCGCGACAGGGCCCTGCCCCAGCATTTT. Translated: CASSRDRALPQHF.

There are a few counts of this clonotype. This chain connects TRBV27 to TRBJ2-3; D ambiguous. Germline V gives CDR1 MNHEY, CDR2 SMNVEV (reference sequence). This CDR3 region has 12 residues. Trimming shortened V by 5 bases and J by 5 bases, and 8 bases separated the two germline ends. Written as DNA, the CDR3 is TGTGCCAGCAGTCCCAAGGGAGATACGCAGTATTTT. Residues: CASSPKGDTQYF.

The chain employs TRBV27 and TRBJ2-7, with D unclear. Per the germline V gene, CDR1 is MNHEY and CDR2 is SMNVEV (reference sequence). The CDR3 runs to 14 residues. V shed 3 bases and J shed 2 bases, with 11 bases lying between them. The CDR3 DNA reads TGTGCCAGCAGTTTGATCCCACGAGCCTACGAGCAGTACTTC. Protein product: CASSLIPRAYEQYF.